A single sample gave rise to the 27 T cell receptor beta chains below, sequenced in a study of identical twins (dated by TCRdb to the mid-2010s). Libraries came from 5' RACE. Sequenced on an Illumina HiSeq 2000. TCRdb trimmed public reads at Q25 via fastp, called clones via MiXCR and kept in-frame beta chains. Identical CDR3 protein sequences are pooled into one entry, listed with their most common genes and DNA. The sample table lists 500,000 to 600,000 distinct CDR3 sequences, 20% to 25% of them with a count of one. Around 1% of the sample lies in the top ten. In addition, the sample was reused for a study of T cells expressing NK-cell markers.

Material for sequencing was CD4+ T cells sorted from blood. The origin of the receptors is a woman aged 18-35 years in good health.

This clonotype has at least ten counts. The chain is built from TRBV6-1 and TRBJ2-2; D tentatively fits TRBD1 or TRBD2 (5 bases each). The germline gives CDR1 MNHNS, CDR2 SASEGT. The V and J ends lost 5 bases and 2 bases respectively, with 12 bases between them. The length of the CDR3 is 15 residues. The CDR3 loop reads CASSPWGSNTGELFF. The DNA for the CDR3 is TGTGCCAGCAGTCCGTGGGGGAGTAACACCGGGGAGCTGTTTTTT.

The genes are TRBV9 and TRBJ1-2; tentative D call: TRBD1 (6 bases). Trimming removed 0 bases at V and 3 bases at J, with 15 bases between. The CDR3 is 16 residues long. Germline V gives CDR1 SGDLS, CDR2 YYNGEE. The CDR3 DNA follows: TGTGCCAGCAGCGTAGTTGTAGCAGGGGAATACTATGGCTACACCTTC. Protein: CASSVVVAGEYYGYTF.

This clonotype was seen a handful of times. The chain couples TRBV10-3 to TRBJ1-2; perhaps TRBD1 as D (5 bases). CDR1 and CDR2 from the germline V gene are ENHRY and SYGVKD. The CDR3 has 14 amino acids. V shed 3 bases and J shed 6 bases, with 14 bases lying between them. CDR3 sequence: CAISDLGGANGYTF. The CDR3 bases are TGTGCCATCAGTGACTTAGGAGGGGCAAATGGCTACACCTTC.

This rearrangement joins TRBV21-1 to TRBJ2-7; the table's D gene call, TRBD1, was not cross checked with the DNA. TRBV21-1 is classified as a pseudogene. The CDR3 is made up of 15 amino acids. The CDR3 region is CARYLRGQFSYEQYF. DNA for the CDR3: TGTGCCAGATACCTAAGGGGCCAGTTCTCCTACGAGCAGTACTTC.

This chain uses TRBV20-1 with TRBJ2-6, with D perhaps assigned TRBD1 or TRBD2 (6 bases each). The CDR3 totals 12 residues. V was clipped by 8 bases and J by 11 bases, with 16 bases between them. Germline V CDR1 and CDR2: DFQATT, SNEGSKA (reference sequence). DNA for the CDR3: TGCAGTTCACGGGACTCAGGGGACGTCCTGACTTTC. This codes for CSSRDSGDVLTF.

The gene calls are TRBV11-1 and TRBJ2-3, with 13 bases identical to TRBD2. The CDR3 is made up of 18 amino acids. Per germline, CDR1 SGHAT and CDR2 FQDESV (reference sequence). With V trimmed by 5 bases and J by 5 bases, 13 bases remained unmatched. The CDR3 loop reads CASSITGGLAGIIDTQYF. In DNA form, the CDR3 reads TGTGCCAGCAGCATCACTGGGGGACTAGCGGGAATCATAGATACGCAGTATTTT.

The V call is TRBV27, the J call TRBJ2-7; possibly TRBD1 for D (7 bases). The CDR3 has 14 amino acids. Germline CDR1 is MNHEY and CDR2 is SMNVEV (reference sequence). The V gene lost 2 bases and the J gene lost 3 bases, with 11 bases spanning the gap. The CDR3 DNA sequence: TGTGCCAGCAGTTTAGACAGGGAGGTCTACGAGCAGTACTTC. Translating gives CASSLDREVYEQYF.

Worth noting for this clonotype: The junction shows a germline mismatch at one end, possibly a read error. The V call is TRBV7-7, the J call TRBJ2-5; D is perhaps TRBD2 (5 bases). The CDR3 extends over 13 amino acids. Germline V gene data show CDR1 as SSHAT and CDR2 as FNYEAQ (reference sequence). CDR3 nucleotides: TGTGCTAGCAGCCCGCAGACGGGGGAGACCCAGTACTTC. It is translated as CASSPQTGETQYF. Combining the CDR3 with reference TRBV7-7 and TRBJ2-5 gives the whole variable domain GAGVSQSPRYKVTKRGQDVTLRCDPISSHATLYWYQQALGQGPEFLTYFNYEAQPDKSGLPSDRFSAERPEGSISTLTIQRTEQRDSAMYRCASSPQTGETQYFGPGTRLLVL.

V and J are TRBV7-8 and TRBJ2-1; D unresolved. Germline assignment: CDR1 SGHVS and CDR2 FQNEAQ. CDR3 size: 15 residues. Trimming left V 1 base short and J 7 bases short, with 14 bases between. DNA for the CDR3: TGTGCCAGCAGCTTAGGGGTGGGCTTGGGGAATGAGCAGTTCTTC. Its protein is CASSLGVGLGNEQFF.

The chain carries TRBV4-2 and TRBJ2-1; no definite D call. Germline loops: CDR1 LGHNA, CDR2 YNFKEQ. CDR3 length equals 15 residues. V gave up 4 bases and J gave up 9 bases, with 19 bases separating them. CDR3 amino acids: CASSPGLLWVIEQFF. CDR3 bases: TGTGCCAGCAGCCCTGGGCTCCTCTGGGTAATTGAGCAGTTCTTC.

The V and J genes are TRBV6-5 and TRBJ2-1; TRBD1 aligns across 8 bases. The CDR3 is 17 amino acids. Trimming removed 2 bases from V and 5 bases from J; junction bases left unmatched: 11. CDR1 MNHEY and CDR2 SVGAGI come from the germline V gene. CDR3 sequence: CASSYVAGGLWDNEQFF. CDR3 in DNA: TGTGCCAGCAGTTACGTCGCAGGGGGCTTGTGGGACAATGAGCAGTTCTTC.

The chain uses TRBV29-1 and TRBJ2-7; 10 bases fit TRBD1. Germline V gene sequence: CDR1 SQVTM, CDR2 ANQGSEA. Germline trimming cut 6 bases from V and 2 bases from J; bases unmatched to any gene: 7. The length of the CDR3 is 14 residues. The CDR3 here is CSVKGDRGTYEQYF. The DNA of the CDR3 is TGCAGCGTGAAAGGGGACAGGGGCACCTACGAGCAGTACTTC.

This chain connects TRBV7-9 to TRBJ2-1; 11 bases align to TRBD2. This CDR3 is 15 amino acids long. J lost 15 bases, V lost 0 bases, and 10 bases had no gene match. The V gene's germline CDR1 is SEHNR and CDR2 FQNEAQ (reference sequence). The CDR3 region is CASSLAGLAGLLGFF. CDR3 DNA: TGTGCCAGCAGCTTAGCAGGACTAGCGGGCCTACTGGGGTTCTTC. Filled out from reference TRBV7-9 and TRBJ2-1, the complete variable domain reads DTGVSQNPRHKITKRGQNVTFRCDPISEHNRLYWYRQTLGQGPEFLTYFQNEAQLEKSRLLSDRFSAERPKGSFSTLEIQRTEQGDSAMYLCASSLAGLAGLLGFFGPGTRLTVL.

This clonotype was detected a few times. The chain is built from TRBV6-1 and TRBJ2-6; D is uncertain. V was shortened by 7 bases and J by 0 bases, with 19 bases between the two germline ends. Germline V gives CDR1 MNHNS, CDR2 SASEGT. The CDR3 spans 18 residues. The CDR3 protein is CASNRKDPQSSGANVLTF. CDR3 DNA: TGTGCCAGCAACCGGAAGGACCCACAGAGCTCTGGGGCCAACGTCCTGACTTTC.

The J gene is TRBJ1-1, the V gene TRBV5-1; the match to TRBD1 covers 8 bases. Germline CDR1 and CDR2: SGHRS and YFSETQ. J was trimmed by 0 bases and V by 3 bases; bases with no gene match: 10. The CDR3 has 17 amino acids. In nucleotides, the CDR3 is TGCGCCAGCAGCTCGGACAGGGTCGAGTCAATGAACACTGAAGCTTTCTTT. Residues: CASSSDRVESMNTEAFF.

CDR3 in DNA: TGTGCCACCAGCCCATCGGGGGGGACAGGCCGGCGCAACACTGAAGCTTTCTTT. This gives the protein CATSPSGGTGRRNTEAFF. The chain joins TRBV15 to TRBJ1-1, with TRBD1 identical over 8 bases. Germline CDR1 reads LNHNV; CDR2 reads YYDKDF (reference sequence). Losses at the gene ends were 5 bases for V and 2 bases for J; bases not matched to a gene: 16. The CDR3 extends over 18 amino acids.

The chain recombines TRBV12-3 or TRBV12-4 with TRBJ2-2; unclear D gene. Trimming removed 3 bases at V and 4 bases at J, with 12 bases between. This CDR3 has 15 residues. In DNA, the CDR3 is TGTGCCAGCAGTTTCAGGTCTCCGGGCACCGGGGAGCTGTTTTTT. It yields the protein CASSFRSPGTGELFF.

This clonotype occurred many times. The rearrangement links TRBV29-1 to TRBJ2-5; a possible D gene is TRBD1 (6 bases). In germline, CDR1 is SQVTM, CDR2 ANQGSEA. This CDR3 is built from 12 residues. Between the trimmed V and J ends, which lost 7 bases and 4 bases, there was a span of 13 bases. The CDR3 protein is CSAYRVGETQYF. Here the CDR3 DNA reads TGCAGCGCCTACAGGGTGGGAGAGACCCAGTACTTC.

This clonotype came up a few times. The genes are TRBV6-2 or TRBV6-3 and TRBJ1-4; D is uncertain. Trimming stripped 0 bases from V and 0 bases from J, with 11 bases between. This CDR3 region has 17 residues. CDR1 is MNHEY and CDR2 is SVGEGT in the germline V gene. Here the CDR3 reads CASSYSNRPTTNEKLFF. In nucleotides, the CDR3 is TGTGCCAGCAGTTACTCGAACAGACCGACAACTAATGAAAAACTGTTTTTT.

This clonotype has only a few counts. CDR3 amino acids: CASTPSGGFLETQYF. DNA for the CDR3: TGTGCCAGCACCCCTAGCGGGGGGTTTCTAGAGACCCAGTACTTC. The chain links TRBV4-2 to TRBJ2-5; 11 nucleotides agree with TRBD2. The CDR3 is made up of 15 amino acids. Germline V gives CDR1 LGHNA, CDR2 YNFKEQ. After removal of 7 bases from V and 4 bases from J, the junction contained 8 bases not matched to a gene.

V and J are TRBV20-1 and TRBJ2-2; D not certain. Trimming shortened V by 4 bases and J by 3 bases, and 15 bases separated the two germline ends. Germline V gives CDR1 DFQATT, CDR2 SNEGSKA (reference sequence). The CDR3 runs to 15 residues. The CDR3 loop reads CSAKNVGYDTGELFF. For the CDR3, the DNA is TGCAGTGCTAAGAATGTGGGGTACGACACCGGGGAGCTGTTTTTT.

The V and J genes are TRBV7-6 and TRBJ1-4, with 7 nucleotides matching TRBD1. The V gene's germline CDR1 is SGHVS and CDR2 FNYEAQ. This CDR3 is built from 16 residues. Trimming removed 5 bases from V and 7 bases from J; junction bases left unmatched: 13. This chain's CDR3 is CASSPTKDRASEKLFF. The DNA of the CDR3 is TGTGCCAGCAGCCCTACCAAAGACAGGGCCAGTGAAAAACTGTTTTTT.

Of note for this clonotype: A much larger clonotype is one base distant, so this may be a read error. The V and J genes are TRBV2 and TRBJ2-2; D is unclear. Trimming stripped 5 bases from V and 3 bases from J, with 4 bases between. Germline V CDR1 and CDR2: SNHLY, FYNNEI. CDR3 size: 12 residues. The CDR3 spells CASSYHTGELFF. The CDR3 DNA follows: TGTGCCAGCAGTTACCACACCGGGGAGCTGTTTTTT.

The chain links TRBV12-3 or TRBV12-4 to TRBJ2-3; 7 nucleotides agree with TRBD2. The CDR3 is 19 amino acids. The trim removed 5 bases at V and 4 bases at J, leaving 21 bases unmatched. CDR3 in DNA: TGTGCCAGCAGTGGGGATCTGGGGGGAGCGGGATACGGAGCAGATACGCAGTATTTT. Its translation: CASSGDLGGAGYGADTQYF.

This clonotype was seen ten or more times. This chain connects TRBV5-1 to TRBJ2-2, with TRBD1 matching over 9 bases. V lost 0 bases and J lost 1; bases outside the gene matches: 1. The CDR3 consists of 16 residues. Germline values: CDR1 SGHRS, CDR2 YFSETQ. CDR3 in DNA: TGCGCCAGCAGCTTGGAGGGACAGGGGAACACCGGGGAGCTGTTTTTT. Residues: CASSLEGQGNTGELFF.

This clonotype was observed a few times. The chain is built from TRBV27 and TRBJ2-5; 10 nucleotides match TRBD1. CDR3 length: 15 residues. In germline, CDR1 is MNHEY, CDR2 SMNVEV (reference sequence). V lost 5 bases to trimming and J lost 2 bases; unmatched junction nucleotides: 5. The CDR3 DNA reads TGTGCCAGCAGTAAGGGACAGGGGCGACAAGAGACCCAGTACTTC. Its protein product is CASSKGQGRQETQYF.

This clonotype showed up just a few times. The V call is TRBV10-3, the J call TRBJ2-6, with D tentatively TRBD2 (7 bases). V gave up 2 bases and J gave up 0 bases, with 23 bases separating them. This CDR3 is 21 amino acids long. Per germline, CDR1 ENHRY and CDR2 SYGVKD. The chain's CDR3 is CAISEGYGGPGAYSGANVLTF. CDR3 coding DNA: TGTGCCATCAGTGAGGGGTACGGGGGGCCAGGGGCCTACTCTGGGGCCAACGTCCTGACTTTC.